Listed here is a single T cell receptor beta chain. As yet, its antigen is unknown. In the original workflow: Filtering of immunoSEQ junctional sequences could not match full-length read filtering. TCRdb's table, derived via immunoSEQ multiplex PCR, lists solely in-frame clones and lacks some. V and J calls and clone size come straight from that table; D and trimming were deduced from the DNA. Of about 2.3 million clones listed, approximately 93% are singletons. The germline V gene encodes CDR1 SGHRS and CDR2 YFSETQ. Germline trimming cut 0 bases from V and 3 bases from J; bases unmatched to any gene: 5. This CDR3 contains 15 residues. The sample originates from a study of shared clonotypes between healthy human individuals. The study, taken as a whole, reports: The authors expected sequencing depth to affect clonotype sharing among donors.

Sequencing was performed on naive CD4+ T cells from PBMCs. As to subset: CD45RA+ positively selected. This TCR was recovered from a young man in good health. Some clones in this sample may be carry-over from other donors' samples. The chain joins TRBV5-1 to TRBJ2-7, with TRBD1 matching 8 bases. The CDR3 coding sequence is TGCGCCAGCAGCTTGGTGGGGACAGGTCTCTACGAGCAGTACTTC. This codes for CASSLVGTGLYEQYF.